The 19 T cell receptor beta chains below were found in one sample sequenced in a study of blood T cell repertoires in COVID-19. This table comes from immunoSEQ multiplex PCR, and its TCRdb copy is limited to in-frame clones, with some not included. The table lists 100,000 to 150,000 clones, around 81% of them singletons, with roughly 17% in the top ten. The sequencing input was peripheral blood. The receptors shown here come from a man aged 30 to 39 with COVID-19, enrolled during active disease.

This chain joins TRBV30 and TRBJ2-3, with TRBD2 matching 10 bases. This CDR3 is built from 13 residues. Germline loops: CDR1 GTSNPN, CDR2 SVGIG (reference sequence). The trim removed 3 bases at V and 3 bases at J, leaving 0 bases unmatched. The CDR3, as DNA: TGTGCCTGGAGACTAGCGGGGACAGATACGCAGTATTTT. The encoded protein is CAWRLAGTDTQYF.

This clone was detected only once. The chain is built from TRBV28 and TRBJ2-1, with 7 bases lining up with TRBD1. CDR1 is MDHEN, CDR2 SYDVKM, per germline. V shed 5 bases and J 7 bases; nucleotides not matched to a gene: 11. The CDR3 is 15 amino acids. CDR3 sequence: CASSSRDRRANEQFF. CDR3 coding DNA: TGTGCCAGCAGTAGTCGGGACAGAAGGGCTAATGAGCAGTTCTTC.

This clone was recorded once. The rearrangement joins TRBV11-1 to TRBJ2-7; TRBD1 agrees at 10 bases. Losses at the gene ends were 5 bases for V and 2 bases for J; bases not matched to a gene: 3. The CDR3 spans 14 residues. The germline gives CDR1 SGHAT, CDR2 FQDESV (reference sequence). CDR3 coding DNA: TGTGCCAGCAGCCCAGGGACAGGGGCCTACGAGCAGTACTTC. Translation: CASSPGTGAYEQYF. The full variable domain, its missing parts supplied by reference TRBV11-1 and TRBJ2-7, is EAEVAQSPRYKITEKSQAVAFWCDPISGHATLYWYRQILGQGPELLVQFQDESVVDDSQLPKDRFSAERLKGVDSTLKIQPAELGDSAMYLCASSPGTGAYEQYFGPGTRLTVT.

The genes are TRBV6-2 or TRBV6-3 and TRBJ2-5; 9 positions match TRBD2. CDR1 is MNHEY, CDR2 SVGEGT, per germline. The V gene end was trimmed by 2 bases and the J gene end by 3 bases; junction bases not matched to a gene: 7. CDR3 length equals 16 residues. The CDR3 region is CASSYGAGGPKETQYF. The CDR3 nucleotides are TGTGCCAGCAGTTACGGAGCGGGGGGACCCAAAGAGACCCAGTACTTC.

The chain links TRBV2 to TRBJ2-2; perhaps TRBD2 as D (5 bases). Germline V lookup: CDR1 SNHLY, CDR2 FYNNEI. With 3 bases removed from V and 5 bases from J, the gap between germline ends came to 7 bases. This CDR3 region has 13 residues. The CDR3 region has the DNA TGTGCCAGCAGTGAGGAGCGGACCGGGGAGCTGTTTTTT. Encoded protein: CASSEERTGELFF.

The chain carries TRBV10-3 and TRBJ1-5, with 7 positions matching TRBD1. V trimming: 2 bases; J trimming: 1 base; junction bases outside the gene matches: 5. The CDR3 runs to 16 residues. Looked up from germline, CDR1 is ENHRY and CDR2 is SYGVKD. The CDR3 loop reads CAISEEGARSNQPQHF. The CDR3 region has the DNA TGTGCCATCAGTGAGGAGGGGGCGCGGAGCAATCAGCCCCAGCATTTT.

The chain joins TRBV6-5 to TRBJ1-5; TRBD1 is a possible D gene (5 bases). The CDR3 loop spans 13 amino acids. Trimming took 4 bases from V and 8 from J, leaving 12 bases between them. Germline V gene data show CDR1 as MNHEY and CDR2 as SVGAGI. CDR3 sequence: CASSSQGLKPQHF. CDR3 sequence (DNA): TGTGCCAGCAGTTCGCAGGGATTGAAGCCCCAGCATTTT.

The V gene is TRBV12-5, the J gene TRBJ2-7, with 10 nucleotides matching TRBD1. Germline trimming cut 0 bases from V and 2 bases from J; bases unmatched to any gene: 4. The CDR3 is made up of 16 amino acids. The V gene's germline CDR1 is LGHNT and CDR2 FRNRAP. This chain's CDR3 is CASGLVAGTGAYEQYF. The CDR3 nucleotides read TGTGCTAGTGGTTTGGTTGCAGGGACAGGGGCCTACGAGCAGTACTTC.

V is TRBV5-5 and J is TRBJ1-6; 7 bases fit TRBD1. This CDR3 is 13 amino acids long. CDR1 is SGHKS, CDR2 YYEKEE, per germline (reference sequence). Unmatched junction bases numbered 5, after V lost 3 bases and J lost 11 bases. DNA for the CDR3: TGTGCCAGCAGCTGGGGGACAGACACACCCCTCCACTTT. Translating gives CASSWGTDTPLHF.

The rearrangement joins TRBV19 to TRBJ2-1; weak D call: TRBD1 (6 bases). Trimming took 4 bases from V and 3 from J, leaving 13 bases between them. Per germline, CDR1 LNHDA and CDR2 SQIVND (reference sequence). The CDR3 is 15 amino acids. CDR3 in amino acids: CASSTTGIYYNEQFF. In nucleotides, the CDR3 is TGTGCCAGTAGTACCACAGGGATATACTACAATGAGCAGTTCTTC.

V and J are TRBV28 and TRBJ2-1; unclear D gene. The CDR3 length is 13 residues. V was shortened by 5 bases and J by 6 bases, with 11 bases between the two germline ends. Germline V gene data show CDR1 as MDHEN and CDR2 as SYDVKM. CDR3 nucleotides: TGTGCCAGCAGTCCGACAATGGGCAATGAGCAGTTCTTC. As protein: CASSPTMGNEQFF.

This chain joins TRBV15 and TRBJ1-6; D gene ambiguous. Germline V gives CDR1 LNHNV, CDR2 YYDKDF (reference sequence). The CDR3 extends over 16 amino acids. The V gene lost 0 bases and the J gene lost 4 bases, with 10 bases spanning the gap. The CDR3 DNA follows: TGTGCCACCAGCAGAGATCCCCGCTATTATAATTCACCCCTCCACTTT. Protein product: CATSRDPRYYNSPLHF.

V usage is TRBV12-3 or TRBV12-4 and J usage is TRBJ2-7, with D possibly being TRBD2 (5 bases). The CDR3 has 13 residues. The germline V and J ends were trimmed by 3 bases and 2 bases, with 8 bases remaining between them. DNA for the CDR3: TGTGCCAGCAGTTTTAACGGGGCCTACGAGCAGTACTTC. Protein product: CASSFNGAYEQYF.

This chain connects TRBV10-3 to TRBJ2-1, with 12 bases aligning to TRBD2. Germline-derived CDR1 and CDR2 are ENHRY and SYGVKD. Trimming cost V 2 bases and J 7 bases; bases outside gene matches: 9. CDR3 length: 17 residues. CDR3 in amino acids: CAISEASSGRAGNEQFF. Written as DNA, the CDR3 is TGTGCCATCAGTGAGGCATCTAGCGGGAGGGCCGGGAATGAGCAGTTCTTC.

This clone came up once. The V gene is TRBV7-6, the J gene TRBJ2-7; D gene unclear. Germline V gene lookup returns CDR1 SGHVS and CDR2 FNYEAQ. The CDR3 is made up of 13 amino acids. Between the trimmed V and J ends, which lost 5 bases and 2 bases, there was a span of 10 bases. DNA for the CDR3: TGTGCCAGCAGCCTTACAGAGACCTACGAGCAGTACTTC. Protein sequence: CASSLTETYEQYF.

This chain's CDR3 is CASSRQGEDGYTF. DNA for the CDR3: TGTGCCAGCAGCCGACAGGGTGAGGATGGCTACACCTTC. This chain joins TRBV6-5 and TRBJ1-2, with TRBD1 identical over 7 bases. The CDR3 covers 13 residues. Germline V gene data show CDR1 as MNHEY and CDR2 as SVGAGI. The V and J ends lost 6 bases and 6 bases, in that order; junction bases with no gene match: 7.

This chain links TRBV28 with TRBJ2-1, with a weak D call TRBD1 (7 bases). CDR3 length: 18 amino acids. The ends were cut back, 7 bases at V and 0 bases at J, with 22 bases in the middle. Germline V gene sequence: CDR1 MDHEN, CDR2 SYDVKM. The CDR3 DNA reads TGTGCCAGCAAACCCCTAAGGGGGCGGGAAAGCTCCTACAATGAGCAGTTCTTC. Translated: CASKPLRGRESSYNEQFF.

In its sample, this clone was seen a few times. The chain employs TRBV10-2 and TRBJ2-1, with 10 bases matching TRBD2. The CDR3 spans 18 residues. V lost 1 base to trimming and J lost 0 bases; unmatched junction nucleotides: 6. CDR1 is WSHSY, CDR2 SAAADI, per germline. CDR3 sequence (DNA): TGCGCCAGCAGTGAGTGGCTAGCGGGAGCCAGCTCCTACAATGAGCAGTTCTTC. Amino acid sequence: CASSEWLAGASSYNEQFF.

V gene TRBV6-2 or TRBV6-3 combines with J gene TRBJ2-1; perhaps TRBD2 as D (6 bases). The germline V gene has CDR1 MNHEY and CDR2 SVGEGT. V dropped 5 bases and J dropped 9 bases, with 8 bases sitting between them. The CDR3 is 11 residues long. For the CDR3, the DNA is TGTGCCAGCAGTCCGGAGGGTGAGCAGTTCTTC. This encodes CASSPEGEQFF.